Listed below are T cell receptor beta chains from one sample, sequenced in a study of CD8 T cells in Susac syndrome. Using its own MiXCR run on the immunoSEQ multiplex PCR reads, TCRdb lists one record per CDR3 protein. The data contain approximately 80,000 distinct CDR3 sequences, approximately 93% of them singletons. The sequenced sample was CD8+ T cells from PBMCs. These receptors all come from a human donor with Susac syndrome. The conserved cysteine and the conserved F or W are not part of the CDR3 here.

v_call cdr3_aa
TRBV12-5 ASGLDREAANTGELF
TRBV7-9 ASRGRGTEAF
TRBV5-6 ASSLRGLTYNSPLH
TRBV15 ATSTPLQAYGYT
TRBV2 ASSADRILH
TRBV9 ASSVEGGGPYEQY
TRBV16 ASSEYGNRYT
TRBV11-2 ASSLTSGETYEQY
TRBV14 ASSQDRGKNIQY
TRBV28 ASSLYSQPQH
TRBV9 ASSPGDYPNEQF
TRBV6-5 ASSYGGDEQF
TRBV2 ATGLAAGELF
TRBV20-1 SAFTAMNTEAF
TRBV20-1 SARPRDRGPYEQY
TRBV27 ASSLLTGGASYEQY
TRBV2 ASMGRGRADTQY
TRBV29-1 SVETGTSGNTGELF
TRBV7-9 ASSRRTGQTRGEAF
TRBV4-3 ASSSGQGLSYEQY
TRBV6-5 ASSRTRTGELF
TRBV29-1 SVDGSQTGSANYGYT
TRBV9 ASSVGGGAGQPQH
TRBV14 ASSQDYAANEKLF
TRBV14 ASSDRVYEQY
TRBV6-5 ASSYYQVARRREQY